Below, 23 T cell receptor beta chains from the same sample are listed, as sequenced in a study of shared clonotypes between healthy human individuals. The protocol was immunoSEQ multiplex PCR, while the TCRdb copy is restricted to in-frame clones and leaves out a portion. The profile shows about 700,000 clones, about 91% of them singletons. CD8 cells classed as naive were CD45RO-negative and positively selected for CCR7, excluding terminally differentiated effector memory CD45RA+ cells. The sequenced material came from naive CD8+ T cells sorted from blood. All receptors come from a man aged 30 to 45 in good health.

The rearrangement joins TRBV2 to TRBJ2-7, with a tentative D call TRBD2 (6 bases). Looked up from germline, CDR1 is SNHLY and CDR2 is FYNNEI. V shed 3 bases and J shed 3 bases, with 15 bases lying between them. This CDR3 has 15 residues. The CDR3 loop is CASSDGEGLGYEQYF. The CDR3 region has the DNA TGTGCCAGCAGTGATGGAGAGGGACTCGGCTACGAGCAGTACTTC.

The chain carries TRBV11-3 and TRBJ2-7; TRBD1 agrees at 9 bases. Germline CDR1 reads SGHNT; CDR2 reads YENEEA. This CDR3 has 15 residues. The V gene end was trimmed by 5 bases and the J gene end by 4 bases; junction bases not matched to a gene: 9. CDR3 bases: TGTGCCAGCAGCCGACTGGGACAGGGAACATACGAGCAGTACTTC. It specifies CASSRLGQGTYEQYF.

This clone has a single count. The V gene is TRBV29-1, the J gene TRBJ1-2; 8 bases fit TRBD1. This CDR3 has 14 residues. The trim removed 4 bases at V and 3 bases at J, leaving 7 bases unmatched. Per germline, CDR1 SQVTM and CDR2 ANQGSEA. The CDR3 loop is CSVAGGTGDYGYTF. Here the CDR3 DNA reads TGCAGCGTTGCGGGCGGGACAGGTGACTATGGCTACACCTTC.

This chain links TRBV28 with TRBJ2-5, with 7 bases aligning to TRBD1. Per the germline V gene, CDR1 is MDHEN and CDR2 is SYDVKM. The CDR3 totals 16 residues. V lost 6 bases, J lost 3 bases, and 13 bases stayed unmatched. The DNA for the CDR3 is TGTGCCAGCAGCCTTGGTTACAGGGGCCTAGAAGAGACCCAGTACTTC. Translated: CASSLGYRGLEETQYF. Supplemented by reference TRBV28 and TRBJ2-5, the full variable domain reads DVKVTQSSRYLVKRTGEKVFLECVQDMDHENMFWYRQDPGLGLRLIYFSYDVKMKEKGDIPEGYSVSREKKERFSLILESASTNQTSMYLCASSLGYRGLEETQYFGPGTRLLVL.

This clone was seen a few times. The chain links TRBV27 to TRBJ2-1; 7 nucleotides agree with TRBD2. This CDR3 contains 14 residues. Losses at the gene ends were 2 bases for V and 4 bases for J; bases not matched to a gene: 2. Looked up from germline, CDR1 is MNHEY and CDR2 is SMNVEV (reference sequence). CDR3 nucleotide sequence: TGTGCCAGCAGTTTACTAGCGGTATACAATGAGCAGTTCTTC. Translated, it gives CASSLLAVYNEQFF.

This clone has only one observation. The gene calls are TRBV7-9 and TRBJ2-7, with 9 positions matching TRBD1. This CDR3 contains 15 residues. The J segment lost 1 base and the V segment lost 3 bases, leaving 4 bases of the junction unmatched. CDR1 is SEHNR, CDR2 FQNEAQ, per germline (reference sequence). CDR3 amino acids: CASSLAGTGSYEQYF. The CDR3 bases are TGTGCCAGCAGCTTGGCCGGGACAGGGTCCTACGAGCAGTACTTC.

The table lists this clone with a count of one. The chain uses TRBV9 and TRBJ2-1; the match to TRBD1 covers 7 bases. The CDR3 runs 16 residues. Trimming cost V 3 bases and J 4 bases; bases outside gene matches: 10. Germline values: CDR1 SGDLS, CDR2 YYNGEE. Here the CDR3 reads CASSEQGGGWYNEQFF. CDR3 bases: TGTGCCAGCAGCGAGCAAGGGGGCGGTTGGTACAATGAGCAGTTCTTC. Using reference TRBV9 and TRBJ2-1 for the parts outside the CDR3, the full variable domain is DSGVTQTPKHLITATGQRVTLRCSPRSGDLSVYWYQQSLDQGLQFLIQYYNGEERAKGNILERFSAQQFPDLHSELNLSSLELGDSALYFCASSEQGGGWYNEQFFGPGTRLTVL.

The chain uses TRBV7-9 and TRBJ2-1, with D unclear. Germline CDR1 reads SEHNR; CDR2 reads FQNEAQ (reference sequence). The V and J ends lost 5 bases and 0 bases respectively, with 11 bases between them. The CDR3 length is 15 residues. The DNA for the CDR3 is TGTGCCAGCAGCCCCGAAACGAACTCCTACAATGAGCAGTTCTTC. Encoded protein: CASSPETNSYNEQFF.

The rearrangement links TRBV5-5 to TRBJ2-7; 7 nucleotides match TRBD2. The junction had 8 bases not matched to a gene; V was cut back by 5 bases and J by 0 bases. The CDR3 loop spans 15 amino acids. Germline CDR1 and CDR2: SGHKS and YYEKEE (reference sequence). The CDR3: CASRPTSVNSYEQYF. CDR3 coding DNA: TGTGCCAGCAGGCCAACTAGCGTCAACTCCTACGAGCAGTACTTC.

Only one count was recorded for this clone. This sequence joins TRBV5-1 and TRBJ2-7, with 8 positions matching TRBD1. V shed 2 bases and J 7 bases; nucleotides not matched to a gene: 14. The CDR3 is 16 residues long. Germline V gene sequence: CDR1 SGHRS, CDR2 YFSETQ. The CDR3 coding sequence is TGCGCCAGCAGCTTCGGGGACTCGACAGGGGATGGGGAGCAGTACTTC. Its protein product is CASSFGDSTGDGEQYF.

The CDR3 nucleotides read TGTGCCAGCAGCTTAGATCTTCAAAGGGCTGCGTACGAGCAGTACTTC. Its protein is CASSLDLQRAAYEQYF. This sequence joins TRBV11-2 and TRBJ2-7, with D uncertain. CDR1 is SGHAT, CDR2 FQNNGV, per germline. CDR3 length: 16 residues. V lost 0 bases to trimming and J lost 4 bases, with 16 bases between them.

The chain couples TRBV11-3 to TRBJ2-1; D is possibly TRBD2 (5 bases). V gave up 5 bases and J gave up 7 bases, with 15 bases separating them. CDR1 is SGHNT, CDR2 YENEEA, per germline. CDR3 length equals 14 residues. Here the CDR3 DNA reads TGTGCCAGCAGCACCCGACACTCGGGGAATGAGCAGTTCTTC. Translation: CASSTRHSGNEQFF.

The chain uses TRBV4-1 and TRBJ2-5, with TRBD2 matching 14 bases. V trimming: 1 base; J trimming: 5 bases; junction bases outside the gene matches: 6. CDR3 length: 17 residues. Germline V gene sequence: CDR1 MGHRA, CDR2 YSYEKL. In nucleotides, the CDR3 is TGCGCCAGCAGCCAAGGTCCCGGGACTAGCGGGAGTGAGACCCAGTACTTC. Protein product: CASSQGPGTSGSETQYF.

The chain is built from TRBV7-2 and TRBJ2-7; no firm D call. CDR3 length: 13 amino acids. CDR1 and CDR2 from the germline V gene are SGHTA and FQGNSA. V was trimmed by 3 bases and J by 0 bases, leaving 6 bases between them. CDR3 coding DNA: TGTGCCAGCAGCTTTTCAGTCTCCTACGAGCAGTACTTC. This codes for CASSFSVSYEQYF. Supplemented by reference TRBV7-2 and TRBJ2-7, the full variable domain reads GAGVSQSPSNKVTEKGKDVELRCDPISGHTALYWYRQSLGQGLEFLIYFQGNSAPDKSGLPSDRFSAERTGGSVSTLTIQRTQQEDSAVYLCASSFSVSYEQYFGPGTRLTVT.

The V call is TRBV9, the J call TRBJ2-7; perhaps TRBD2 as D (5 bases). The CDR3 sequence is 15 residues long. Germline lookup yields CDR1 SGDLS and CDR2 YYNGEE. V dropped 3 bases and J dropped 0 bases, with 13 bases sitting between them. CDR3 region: CASSAGIGVSYEQYF. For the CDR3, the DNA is TGTGCCAGCAGCGCCGGAATCGGGGTCTCCTACGAGCAGTACTTC.

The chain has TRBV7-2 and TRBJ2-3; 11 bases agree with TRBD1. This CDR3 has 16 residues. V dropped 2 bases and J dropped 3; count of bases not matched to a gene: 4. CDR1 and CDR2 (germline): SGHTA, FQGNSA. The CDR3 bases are TGTGCCAGCAGCTTATTGGGGACAGGGGGAACAGATACGCAGTATTTT. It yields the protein CASSLLGTGGTDTQYF.

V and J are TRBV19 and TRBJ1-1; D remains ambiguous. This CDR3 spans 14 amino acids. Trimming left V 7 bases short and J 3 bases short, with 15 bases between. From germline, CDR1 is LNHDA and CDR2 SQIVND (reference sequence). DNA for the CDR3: TGTGCCAGTATTGGATGGACGGACTACACTGAAGCTTTCTTT. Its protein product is CASIGWTDYTEAFF.

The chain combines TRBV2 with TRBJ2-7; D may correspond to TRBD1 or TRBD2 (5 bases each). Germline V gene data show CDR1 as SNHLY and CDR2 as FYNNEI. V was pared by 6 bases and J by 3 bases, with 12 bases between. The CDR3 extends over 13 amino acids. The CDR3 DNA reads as TGTGCCAGCAGCGGGACCCCGAACTACGAGCAGTACTTC. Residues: CASSGTPNYEQYF.

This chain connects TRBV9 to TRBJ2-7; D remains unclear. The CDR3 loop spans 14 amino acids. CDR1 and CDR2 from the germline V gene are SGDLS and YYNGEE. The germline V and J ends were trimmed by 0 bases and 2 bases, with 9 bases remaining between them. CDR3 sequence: CASSVGTETYEQYF. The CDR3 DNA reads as TGTGCCAGCAGCGTAGGGACGGAGACCTACGAGCAGTACTTC.

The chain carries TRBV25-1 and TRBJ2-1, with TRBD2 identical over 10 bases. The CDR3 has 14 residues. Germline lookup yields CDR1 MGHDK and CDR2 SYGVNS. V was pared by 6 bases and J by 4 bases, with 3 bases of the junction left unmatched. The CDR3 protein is CASRTSGVYNEQFF. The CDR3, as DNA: TGTGCCAGCAGAACTAGCGGGGTTTACAATGAGCAGTTCTTC. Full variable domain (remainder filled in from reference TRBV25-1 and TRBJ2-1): EADIYQTPRYLVIGTGKKITLECSQTMGHDKMYWYQQDPGMELHLIHYSYGVNSTEKGDLSSESTVSRIRTEHFPLTLESARPSHTSQYLCASRTSGVYNEQFFGPGTRLTVL.

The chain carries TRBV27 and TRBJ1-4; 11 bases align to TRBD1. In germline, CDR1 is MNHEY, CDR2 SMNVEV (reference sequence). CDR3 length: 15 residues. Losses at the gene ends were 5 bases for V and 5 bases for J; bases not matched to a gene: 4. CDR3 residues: CASSGQGAENEKLFF. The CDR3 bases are TGTGCCAGCAGTGGACAGGGGGCGGAGAATGAAAAACTGTTTTTT.

The CDR3 region has the DNA TGTGCCAGTAGGTTCTCCGGGACAGGGGCCTACGAGCAGTACTTC. Amino acid sequence: CASRFSGTGAYEQYF. The chain employs TRBV19 and TRBJ2-7, with TRBD1 matching over 10 bases. Germline lookup yields CDR1 LNHDA and CDR2 SQIVND (reference sequence). The length of the CDR3 is 15 residues. The V and J ends lost 6 bases and 2 bases, in that order; junction bases with no gene match: 7.

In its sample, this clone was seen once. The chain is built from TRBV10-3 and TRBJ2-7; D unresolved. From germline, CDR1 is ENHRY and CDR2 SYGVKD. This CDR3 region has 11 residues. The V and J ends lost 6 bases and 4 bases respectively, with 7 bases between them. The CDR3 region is CAIRLGYEQYF. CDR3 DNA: TGTGCCATCAGGCTGGGATACGAGCAGTACTTC.